This T cell receptor (beta chain) was captured in a study of cytomegalovirus exposure and HLA in healthy donors. The PCR had 60 Vbeta and 13 Jbeta primers. This table comes from immunoSEQ multiplex PCR, and its TCRdb copy is limited to in-frame clones, with some not included. Of under 250,000 clones listed, 79% were seen once; the top ten hold about 4.4%. Of note for this clone: Antigen: not known.

The study, taken as a whole, reports: About 180 TCR beta chains were listed as cytomegalovirus-associated.

The CDR3 loop spans 14 amino acids. The V segment lost 5 bases and the J segment 8 bases; nucleotides outside the gene matches: 5. Germline V CDR1 and CDR2: LGHNA, YNFKEQ. The sequence was collected from a woman aged 25 to 45 in good health and CMV-seropositive. The sequencing input was PBMCs. This sequence joins TRBV4-2 and TRBJ1-6; 8 bases are a match to TRBD1. DNA for the CDR3: TGTGCCAGCAGCGACAGGGGCGGGGATTCACCCCTCCACTTT. The encoded protein is CASSDRGGDSPLHF.